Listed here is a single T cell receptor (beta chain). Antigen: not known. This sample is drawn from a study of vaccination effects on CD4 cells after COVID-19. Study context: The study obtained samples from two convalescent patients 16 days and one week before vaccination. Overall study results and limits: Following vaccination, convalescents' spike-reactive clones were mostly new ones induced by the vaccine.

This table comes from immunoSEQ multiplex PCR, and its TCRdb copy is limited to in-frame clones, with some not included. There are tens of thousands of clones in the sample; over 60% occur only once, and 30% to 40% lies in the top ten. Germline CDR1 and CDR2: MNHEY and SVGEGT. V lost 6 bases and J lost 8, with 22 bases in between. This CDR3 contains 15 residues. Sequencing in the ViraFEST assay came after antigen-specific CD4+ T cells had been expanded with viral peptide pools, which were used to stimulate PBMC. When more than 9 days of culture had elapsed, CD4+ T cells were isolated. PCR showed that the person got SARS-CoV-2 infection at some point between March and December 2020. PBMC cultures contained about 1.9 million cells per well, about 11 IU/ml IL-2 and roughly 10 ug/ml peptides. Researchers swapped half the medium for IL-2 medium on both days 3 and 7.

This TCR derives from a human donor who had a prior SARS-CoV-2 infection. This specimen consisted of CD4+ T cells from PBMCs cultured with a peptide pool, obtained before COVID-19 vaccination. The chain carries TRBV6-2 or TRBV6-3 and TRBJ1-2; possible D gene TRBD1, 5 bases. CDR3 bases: TGTGCCAGCAGCAACCCCGACAGAACGCTCCCAGGCTACACCTTC. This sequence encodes CASSNPDRTLPGYTF.